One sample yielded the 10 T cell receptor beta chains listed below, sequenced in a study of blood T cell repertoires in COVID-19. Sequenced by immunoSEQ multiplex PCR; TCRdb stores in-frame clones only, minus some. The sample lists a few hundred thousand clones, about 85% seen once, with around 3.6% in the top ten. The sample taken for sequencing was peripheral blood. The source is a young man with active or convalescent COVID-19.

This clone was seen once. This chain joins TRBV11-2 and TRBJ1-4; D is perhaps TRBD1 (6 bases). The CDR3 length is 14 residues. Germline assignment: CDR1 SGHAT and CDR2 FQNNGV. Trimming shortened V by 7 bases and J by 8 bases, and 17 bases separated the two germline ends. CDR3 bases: TGTGCCAGCACTGGGACAAGCGGTTTCGAAAAACTGTTTTTT. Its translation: CASTGTSGFEKLFF.

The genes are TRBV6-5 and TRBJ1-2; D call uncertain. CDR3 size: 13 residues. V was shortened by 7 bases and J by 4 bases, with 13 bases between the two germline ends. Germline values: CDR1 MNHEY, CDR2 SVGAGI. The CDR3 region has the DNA TGTGCCAGCACGAGGAGGAGCGGCTATGGCTACACCTTC. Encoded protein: CASTRRSGYGYTF.

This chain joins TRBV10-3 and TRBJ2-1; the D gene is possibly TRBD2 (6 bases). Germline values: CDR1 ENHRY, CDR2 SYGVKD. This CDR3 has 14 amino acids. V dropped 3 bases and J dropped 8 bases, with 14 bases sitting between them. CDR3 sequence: CAISDGGNGDEQFF. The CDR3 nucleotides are TGTGCCATCAGTGATGGCGGGAATGGCGATGAGCAGTTCTTC.

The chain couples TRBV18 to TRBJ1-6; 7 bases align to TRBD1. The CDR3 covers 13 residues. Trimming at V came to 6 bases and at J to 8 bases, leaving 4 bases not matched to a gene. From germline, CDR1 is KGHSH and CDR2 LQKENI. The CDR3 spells CASSYDRDSPLHF. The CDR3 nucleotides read TGTGCCAGCTCTTACGACAGGGATTCACCCCTCCACTTT.

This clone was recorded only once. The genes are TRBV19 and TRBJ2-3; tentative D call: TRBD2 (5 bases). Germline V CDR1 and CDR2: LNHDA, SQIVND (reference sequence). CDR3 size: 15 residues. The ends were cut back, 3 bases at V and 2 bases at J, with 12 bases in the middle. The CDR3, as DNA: TGTGCCAGTAGTATCAGCGGCGGAATCACAGATACGCAGTATTTT. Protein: CASSISGGITDTQYF.

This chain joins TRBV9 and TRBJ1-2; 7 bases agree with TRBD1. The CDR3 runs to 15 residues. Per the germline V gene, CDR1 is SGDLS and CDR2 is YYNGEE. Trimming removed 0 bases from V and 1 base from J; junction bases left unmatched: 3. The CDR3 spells CASSVGGQDNYGYTF. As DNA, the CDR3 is TGTGCCAGCAGCGTAGGAGGACAGGATAACTATGGCTACACCTTC.

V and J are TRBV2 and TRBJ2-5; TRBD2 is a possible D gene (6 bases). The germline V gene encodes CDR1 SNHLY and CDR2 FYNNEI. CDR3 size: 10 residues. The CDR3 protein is CANKAGTQYF. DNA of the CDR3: TGTGCGAACAAAGCGGGGACCCAGTACTTC. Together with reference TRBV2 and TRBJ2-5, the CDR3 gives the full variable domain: EPEVTQTPSHQVTQMGQEVILRCVPISNHLYFYWYRQILGQKVEFLVSFYNNEISEKSEIFDDQFSVERPDGSNFTLKIRSTKLEDSAMYFCANKAGTQYFGPGTRLLVL.

CDR3 amino acids: CASSLGTSGSYEQFF. Here the CDR3 DNA reads TGTGCCAGCAGCCTAGGGACTAGCGGGAGCTATGAGCAGTTCTTC. The V call is TRBV27, the J call TRBJ2-1, with 14 bases matching TRBD2. CDR1 is MNHEY, CDR2 SMNVEV, per germline (reference sequence). Losses at the gene ends were 6 bases for V and 8 bases for J; bases not matched to a gene: 6. The CDR3 has 15 amino acids.

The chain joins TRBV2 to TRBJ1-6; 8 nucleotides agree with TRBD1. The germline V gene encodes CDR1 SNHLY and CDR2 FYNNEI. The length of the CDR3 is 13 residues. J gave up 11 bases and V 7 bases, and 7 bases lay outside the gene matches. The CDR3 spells CASIGTGDTPLHF. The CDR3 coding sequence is TGTGCCAGCATTGGGACAGGAGATACACCCCTCCACTTT. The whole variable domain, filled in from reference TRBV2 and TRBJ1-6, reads EPEVTQTPSHQVTQMGQEVILRCVPISNHLYFYWYRQILGQKVEFLVSFYNNEISEKSEIFDDQFSVERPDGSNFTLKIRSTKLEDSAMYFCASIGTGDTPLHFGNGTRLTVT.

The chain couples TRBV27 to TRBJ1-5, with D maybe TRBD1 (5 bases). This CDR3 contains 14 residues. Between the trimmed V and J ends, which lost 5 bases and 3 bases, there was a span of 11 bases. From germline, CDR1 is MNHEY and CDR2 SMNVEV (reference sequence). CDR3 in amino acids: CASSPSTVNQPQHF. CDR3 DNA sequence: TGTGCCAGCAGTCCCTCGACAGTCAATCAGCCCCAGCATTTT.